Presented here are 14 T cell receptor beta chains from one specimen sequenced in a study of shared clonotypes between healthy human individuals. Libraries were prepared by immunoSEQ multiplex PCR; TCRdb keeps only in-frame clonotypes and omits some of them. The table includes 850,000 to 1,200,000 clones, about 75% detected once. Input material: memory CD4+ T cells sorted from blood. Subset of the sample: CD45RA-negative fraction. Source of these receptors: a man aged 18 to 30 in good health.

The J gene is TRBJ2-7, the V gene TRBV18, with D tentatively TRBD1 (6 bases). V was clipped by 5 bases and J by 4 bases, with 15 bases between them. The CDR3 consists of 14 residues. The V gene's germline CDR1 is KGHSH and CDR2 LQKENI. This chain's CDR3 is CASSGQLATYEQYF. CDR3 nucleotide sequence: TGTGCCAGCTCAGGACAGTTGGCAACATACGAGCAGTACTTC.

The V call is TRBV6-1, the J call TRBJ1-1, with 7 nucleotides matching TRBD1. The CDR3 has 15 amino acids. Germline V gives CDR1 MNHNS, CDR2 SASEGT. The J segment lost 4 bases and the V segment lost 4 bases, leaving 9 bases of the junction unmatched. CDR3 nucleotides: TGTGCCAGCAGTGGGAGACCAGACAGGGCCACTGAAGCTTTCTTT. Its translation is CASSGRPDRATEAFF.

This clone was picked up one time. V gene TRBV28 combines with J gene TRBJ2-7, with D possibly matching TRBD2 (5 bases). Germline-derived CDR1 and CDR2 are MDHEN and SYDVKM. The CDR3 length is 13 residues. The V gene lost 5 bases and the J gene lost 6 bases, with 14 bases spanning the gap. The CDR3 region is CASSGAMRAEQYF. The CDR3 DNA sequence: TGTGCCAGCAGTGGAGCCATGCGGGCCGAGCAGTACTTC.

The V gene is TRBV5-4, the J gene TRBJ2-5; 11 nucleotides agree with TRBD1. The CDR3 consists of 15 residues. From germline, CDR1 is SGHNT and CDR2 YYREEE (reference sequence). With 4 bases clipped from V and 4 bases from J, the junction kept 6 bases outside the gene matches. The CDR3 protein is CASSLGQGVLETQYF. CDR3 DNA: TGTGCCAGCAGCCTGGGACAGGGGGTTTTAGAGACCCAGTACTTC.

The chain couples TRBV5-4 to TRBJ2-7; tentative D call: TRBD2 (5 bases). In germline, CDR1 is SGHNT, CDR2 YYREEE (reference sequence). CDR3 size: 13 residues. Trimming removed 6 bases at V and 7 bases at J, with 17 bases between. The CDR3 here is CASNFDPTGEQYF. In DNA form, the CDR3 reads TGTGCCAGCAACTTTGACCCAACGGGGGAGCAGTACTTC.

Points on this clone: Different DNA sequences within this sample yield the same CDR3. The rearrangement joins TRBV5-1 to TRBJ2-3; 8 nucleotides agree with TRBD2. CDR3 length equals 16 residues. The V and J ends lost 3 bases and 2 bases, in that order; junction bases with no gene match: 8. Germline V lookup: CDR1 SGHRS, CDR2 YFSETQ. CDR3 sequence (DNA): TGCGCCAGCAGCTCCCGCCGAGCGGGGGACACAGATACGCAGTATTTT. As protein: CASSSRRAGDTDTQYF.

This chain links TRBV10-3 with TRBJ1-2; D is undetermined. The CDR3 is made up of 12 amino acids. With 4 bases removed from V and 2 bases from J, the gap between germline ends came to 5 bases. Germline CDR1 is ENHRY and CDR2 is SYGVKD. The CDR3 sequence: CAISGSNYGYTF. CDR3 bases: TGTGCCATCAGTGGGTCGAACTATGGCTACACCTTC.

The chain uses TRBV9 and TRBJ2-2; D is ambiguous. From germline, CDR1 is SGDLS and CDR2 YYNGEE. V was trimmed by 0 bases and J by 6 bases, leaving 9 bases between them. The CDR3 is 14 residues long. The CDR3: CASSVAMVPGELFF. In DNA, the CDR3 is TGTGCCAGCAGCGTAGCTATGGTCCCCGGGGAGCTGTTTTTT.

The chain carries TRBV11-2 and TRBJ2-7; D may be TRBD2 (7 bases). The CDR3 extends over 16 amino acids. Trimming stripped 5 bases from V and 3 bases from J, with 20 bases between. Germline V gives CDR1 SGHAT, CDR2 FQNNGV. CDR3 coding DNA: TGTGCCAGCAGCCCCTCGGGGGGCTTTCTTCTCTACGAGCAGTACTTC. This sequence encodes CASSPSGGFLLYEQYF.

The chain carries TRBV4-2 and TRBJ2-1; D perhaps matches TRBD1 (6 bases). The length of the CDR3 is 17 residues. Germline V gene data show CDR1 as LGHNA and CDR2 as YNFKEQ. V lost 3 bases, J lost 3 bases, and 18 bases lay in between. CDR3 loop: CASSQGHVSQGYNEQFF. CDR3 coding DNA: TGTGCCAGCAGCCAGGGCCACGTGTCACAGGGCTACAATGAGCAGTTCTTC.

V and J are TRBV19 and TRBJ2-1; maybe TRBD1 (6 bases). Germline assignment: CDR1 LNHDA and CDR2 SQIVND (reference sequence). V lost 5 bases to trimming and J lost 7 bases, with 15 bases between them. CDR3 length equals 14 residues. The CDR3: CASSPRGRGNEQFF. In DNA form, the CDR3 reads TGTGCCAGTAGTCCCAGGGGACGAGGAAATGAGCAGTTCTTC.

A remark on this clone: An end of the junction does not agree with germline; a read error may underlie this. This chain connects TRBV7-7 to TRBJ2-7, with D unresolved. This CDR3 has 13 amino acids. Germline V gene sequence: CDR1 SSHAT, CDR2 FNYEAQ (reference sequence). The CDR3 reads CASSLERGSEQYF. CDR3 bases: TGTGCTAGCAGCTTAGAACGCGGCTCCGAGCAGTACTTC.

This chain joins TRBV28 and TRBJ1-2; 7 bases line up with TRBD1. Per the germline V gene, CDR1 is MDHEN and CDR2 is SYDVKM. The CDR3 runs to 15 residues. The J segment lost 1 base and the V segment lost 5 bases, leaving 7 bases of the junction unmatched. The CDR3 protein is CASSPGQFLNYGYTF. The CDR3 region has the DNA TGTGCCAGCAGTCCGGGACAGTTCCTTAACTATGGCTACACCTTC.

This CDR3 reads CASSRPGLRGETQYF. The CDR3 coding sequence is TGTGCCAGCAGTCGCCCGGGACTCCGGGGTGAGACCCAGTACTTC. This chain connects TRBV28 to TRBJ2-5; a weak D match, TRBD2 (6 bases). Germline V lookup: CDR1 MDHEN, CDR2 SYDVKM. Trimming cost V 5 bases and J 5 bases, with 18 bases left between them. The CDR3 totals 15 residues.